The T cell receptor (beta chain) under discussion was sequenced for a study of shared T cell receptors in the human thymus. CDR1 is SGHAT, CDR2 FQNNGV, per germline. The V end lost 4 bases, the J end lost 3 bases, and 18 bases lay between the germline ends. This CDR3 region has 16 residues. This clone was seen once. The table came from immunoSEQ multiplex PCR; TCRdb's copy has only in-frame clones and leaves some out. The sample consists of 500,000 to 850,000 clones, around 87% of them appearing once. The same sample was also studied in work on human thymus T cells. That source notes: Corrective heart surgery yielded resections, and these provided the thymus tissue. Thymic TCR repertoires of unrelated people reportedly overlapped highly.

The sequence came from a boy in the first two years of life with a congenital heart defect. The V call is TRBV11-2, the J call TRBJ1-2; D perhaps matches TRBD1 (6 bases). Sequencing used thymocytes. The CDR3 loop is CASSSQGAKYDYGYTF. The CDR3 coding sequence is TGTGCCAGCAGCTCACAGGGCGCGAAGTACGACTATGGCTACACCTTC.